Below, 23 T cell receptor beta chains from the same sample are listed, as sequenced in a study of blood T cells in healthy people across ages. Through a sample-barcoded 5' primer and a J-beta primer mix, a second PCR was run for roughly 7 to 12 cycles. TCRdb redid the calling of the 5' RACE reads with MiXCR, one entry per CDR3 protein. The table has roughly 800,000 distinct CDR3 sequences, nearly 60% seen once. Sequenced: blood. These receptors were obtained from a young man in good health.

This clonotype was observed a few times. Written as DNA, the CDR3 is TGTGCCAGCAGCTTGAATGCCCAGGGTTCACTTCAAGGAGCTTTCTTT. Its protein product is CASSLNAQGSLQGAFF. This chain uses TRBV5-5 with TRBJ1-1; possible D gene TRBD1, 5 bases. The V end was cut by 1 base, the J end by 10 bases, with 23 bases between. Germline V gene sequence: CDR1 SGHKS, CDR2 YYEKEE (reference sequence). The CDR3 loop spans 16 amino acids.

This chain uses TRBV28 with TRBJ2-1, with 8 bases that match TRBD2. The CDR3 runs to 16 residues. Looked up from germline, CDR1 is MDHEN and CDR2 is SYDVKM. The ends lost 5 bases at V and 2 bases at J; junction bases unmatched: 8. This CDR3 reads CASSPEREYPYNEQFF. The CDR3 DNA is TGTGCCAGCAGTCCGGAGCGGGAGTACCCCTACAATGAGCAGTTCTTC. Drawing the rest from reference TRBV28 and TRBJ2-1, the complete variable domain is DVKVTQSSRYLVKRTGEKVFLECVQDMDHENMFWYRQDPGLGLRLIYFSYDVKMKEKGDIPEGYSVSREKKERFSLILESASTNQTSMYLCASSPEREYPYNEQFFGPGTRLTVL.

This clonotype turned up a few times. A junction end diverges from the germline sequence, so it may reflect a read error. The rearrangement uses TRBV24-1 and TRBJ2-1; a weak D match, TRBD1 (5 bases). This CDR3 is built from 15 residues. Germline V CDR1 and CDR2: KGHDR, SFDVKD. The CDR3 DNA is TGTGCCACCAGTGCCAGGACAACCTCCTTCAATGAGCAGTTCTTC. Protein product: CATSARTTSFNEQFF.

V usage is TRBV6-2 or TRBV6-3 and J usage is TRBJ2-7, with TRBD2 as a possible D gene (5 bases). The V gene's germline CDR1 is MNHEY and CDR2 SVGEGT. Trimming took off 11 bases at V and 3 bases at J, with 11 bases between the two ends. The length of the CDR3 is 11 residues. For the CDR3, the DNA is TGTGCCGGCACTACTAGCTACGAGCAGTACTTC. Translating gives CAGTTSYEQYF.

For this clonotype: The conserved phenylalanine or tryptophan is not found at the CDR3 terminus, so this likely reflects a read error. The chain joins TRBV7-2 to TRBJ2-5, with TRBD2 as a possible D gene (6 bases). The CDR3 contains 14 residues. In germline, CDR1 is SGHTA, CDR2 FQGNSA. Trimming removed 6 bases at V and 3 bases at J, with 14 bases between. CDR3 in amino acids: CASSLTRGEETQYL. The CDR3 region has the DNA TGTGCCAGCAGTTTGACTAGGGGCGAAGAGACCCAGTACTTA.

The chain couples TRBV7-6 to TRBJ2-1, with TRBD1 as a possible D gene (6 bases). This CDR3 region has 17 residues. The ends were cut back, 1 base at V and 6 bases at J, with 19 bases in the middle. Looked up from germline, CDR1 is SGHVS and CDR2 is FNYEAQ. CDR3 in DNA: TGTGCCAGCAGCTTAGTTGACTCGGGACAAGGGTTCAATGAGCAGTTCTTC. Residues: CASSLVDSGQGFNEQFF.

The chain joins TRBV25-1 to TRBJ2-3, with 11 bases identical to TRBD1. Losses at the gene ends were 4 bases for V and 4 bases for J; bases not matched to a gene: 16. The CDR3 length is 19 residues. From germline, CDR1 is MGHDK and CDR2 SYGVNS. The CDR3 sequence is CASSGRSPPGQGDADTQYF. CDR3 DNA: TGTGCCAGCAGTGGCCGTTCTCCCCCGGGACAGGGGGATGCAGATACGCAGTATTTT.

Concerning this clonotype itself: Its ends do not fully match the called genes, so a read error is possible. CDR3 DNA: TGTGCCAGCAGTTTAATGGGACCAGCGGGGGCCTACGAGCAGTACTTC. This codes for CASSLMGPAGAYEQYF. The V and J genes are TRBV7-3 and TRBJ2-7; 8 nucleotides agree with TRBD2. The CDR3 has 16 residues. Germline assignment: CDR1 SGHTA and CDR2 FQGTGA.

This clonotype was seen more than once but under ten times. The chain uses TRBV28 and TRBJ2-1; maybe TRBD2 (5 bases). Germline assignment: CDR1 MDHEN and CDR2 SYDVKM. The CDR3 totals 13 residues. Trimming shortened V by 6 bases and J by 0 bases, and 6 bases separated the two germline ends. The CDR3 nucleotides read TGTGCCAGCAGAGAGGGCTCCTACAATGAGCAGTTCTTC. Amino acids: CASREGSYNEQFF.

This sequence joins TRBV7-8 and TRBJ2-7; D unresolved. Germline V gene data show CDR1 as SGHVS and CDR2 as FQNEAQ. The CDR3 runs 17 residues. V dropped 0 bases and J dropped 4 bases, with 19 bases sitting between them. CDR3 in DNA: TGTGCCAGCAGCTTAGCCAATAGGAACTTAGTGGTTTACGAGCAGTACTTC. Its protein is CASSLANRNLVVYEQYF.

On this clonotype itself: A much larger clone is a single base away; this may be a read error. The chain employs TRBV7-2 and TRBJ2-5; the D gene is possibly TRBD2 (7 bases). Germline V CDR1 and CDR2: SGHTA, FQGNSA. The CDR3 extends over 15 amino acids. Between the trimmed V and J ends, which lost 1 base and 11 bases, there was a span of 20 bases. Here the CDR3 reads CASSLGGGVYNEQYF. The CDR3 DNA follows: TGTGCCAGCAGCTTAGGGGGGGGCGTCTACAATGAGCAGTACTTC.

Only a few counts were recorded for this clonotype. V is TRBV6-2 or TRBV6-3 and J is TRBJ2-1; no firm D call. Germline loops: CDR1 MNHEY, CDR2 SVGEGT. The CDR3 sequence is 13 residues long. V lost 4 bases and J 4 bases, leaving 8 bases between the germline ends. The CDR3: CASSLYEYNEQFF. CDR3 sequence (DNA): TGTGCCAGCAGTTTGTACGAATACAATGAGCAGTTCTTC.

Only one count was recorded for this clonotype. CDR3 DNA: TGCAGTGCTAGACAGGACCCTAACTATGGCTACACCTTC. Its protein is CSARQDPNYGYTF. The V call is TRBV20-1, the J call TRBJ1-2, with unresolved D. With 2 bases removed from V and 0 bases from J, the gap between germline ends came to 7 bases. Germline V gene lookup returns CDR1 DFQATT and CDR2 SNEGSKA (reference sequence). The CDR3 is made up of 13 amino acids.

This chain links TRBV12-3 or TRBV12-4 with TRBJ2-1, with 9 bases that match TRBD1. The length of the CDR3 is 14 residues. Unmatched junction bases numbered 4, after V lost 6 bases and J lost 4 bases. CDR3 sequence reads: CASSRQGVYNEQFF. CDR3 sequence (DNA): TGTGCCAGCAGCCGACAGGGGGTGTACAATGAGCAGTTCTTC.

This clonotype was found a few times. The chain couples TRBV6-2 or TRBV6-3 to TRBJ2-1; the match to TRBD2 covers 16 bases. Trimming cost V 6 bases and J 7 bases; bases outside gene matches: 9. CDR1 is MNHEY, CDR2 SVGEGT, per germline. The CDR3 is 17 amino acids. CDR3 sequence (DNA): TGTGCCAGCAGGGCCGATCCGGGACTAGCGGGGGGGAATGAGCAGTTCTTC. It codes for CASRADPGLAGGNEQFF.

The chain is built from TRBV6-1 and TRBJ2-7; D gene unclear. The J call could be wrong; TRBJ2-5 is a better fit for the DNA end. The length of the CDR3 is 13 residues. The germline V gene has CDR1 MNHNS and CDR2 SASEGT. The CDR3 region is CASSDVALETQYF. The CDR3 DNA sequence: TGTGCCAGCAGTGATGTAGCCCTGGAGACCCAGTACTTC.

The chain combines TRBV5-1 with TRBJ2-4, with a possible D match to TRBD2 (7 bases). The J call is uncertain, as TRBJ2-7 better fits the DNA end. This CDR3 contains 17 residues. In germline, CDR1 is SGHRS, CDR2 YFSETQ. The CDR3 spells CASSNSVPSGGSDEQYF. CDR3 bases: TGCGCCAGCAGCAATTCGGTTCCGTCGGGGGGCAGTGACGAGCAGTACTTC.

The chain links TRBV7-2 to TRBJ2-7; D perhaps matches TRBD2 (5 bases). The germline V and J ends were trimmed by 0 bases and 1 base, with 10 bases remaining between them. Germline values: CDR1 SGHTA, CDR2 FQGNSA. This CDR3 is built from 15 residues. CDR3 DNA: TGTGCCAGCAGCTTAGCCCACCGGGGTTCCTACGAGCAGTACTTC. Its protein product is CASSLAHRGSYEQYF. Complete variable domain (other parts from reference TRBV7-2 and TRBJ2-7): GAGVSQSPSNKVTEKGKDVELRCDPISGHTALYWYRQSLGQGLEFLIYFQGNSAPDKSGLPSDRFSAERTGGSVSTLTIQRTQQEDSAVYLCASSLAHRGSYEQYFGPGTRLTVT.

This clonotype was found once. This sequence joins TRBV6-5 and TRBJ2-1; 7 bases line up with TRBD1. The CDR3 covers 16 residues. Trimming took 4 bases from V and 6 from J; bases not matched to a gene: 12. Germline V gene sequence: CDR1 MNHEY, CDR2 SVGAGI. CDR3 sequence (DNA): TGTGCCAGCAGTTTATTACCTCGGACAGGAGGCAATGAGCAGTTCTTC. Protein product: CASSLLPRTGGNEQFF.

The chain combines TRBV12-3 or TRBV12-4 with TRBJ2-1, with 7 positions matching TRBD1. V was pared by 7 bases and J by 0 bases, with 6 bases of the junction left unmatched. The CDR3 is made up of 15 amino acids. The CDR3 nucleotides read TGTGCCAGCACAAGGACAGGCAGCTCCTACAATGAGCAGTTCTTC. Translated: CASTRTGSSYNEQFF.

The chain's CDR3 is CASRMGLAGGASKETQYF. The DNA for the CDR3 is TGTGCCAGCAGGATGGGACTAGCGGGAGGGGCCTCCAAAGAGACCCAGTACTTC. The chain links TRBV27 to TRBJ2-5; 16 positions match TRBD2. V lost 6 bases, J lost 3 bases, and 10 bases stayed unmatched. CDR1 is MNHEY and CDR2 is SMNVEV in the germline V gene (reference sequence). The CDR3 is 18 residues long.

This rearrangement joins TRBV10-3 to TRBJ2-7; possibly TRBD1 for D (5 bases). CDR1 is ENHRY and CDR2 is SYGVKD in the germline V gene. This CDR3 comprises 13 residues. Trimming removed 3 bases from V and 2 bases from J, with 8 bases in between. The chain's CDR3 is CAISDPTAYEQYF. DNA of the CDR3: TGTGCCATCAGTGACCCGACAGCCTACGAGCAGTACTTC.

This clonotype was detected ten times or more. The chain has TRBV6-5 and TRBJ2-7, with D possibly matching TRBD1 (6 bases). This CDR3 is built from 12 residues. The V gene lost 11 bases and the J gene lost 2 bases, with 13 bases spanning the gap. CDR1 and CDR2 from the germline V gene are MNHEY and SVGAGI. The CDR3 DNA reads TGTGCCTCCAGGGGAGCCCCCTACGAGCAGTACTTC. It yields the protein CASRGAPYEQYF.